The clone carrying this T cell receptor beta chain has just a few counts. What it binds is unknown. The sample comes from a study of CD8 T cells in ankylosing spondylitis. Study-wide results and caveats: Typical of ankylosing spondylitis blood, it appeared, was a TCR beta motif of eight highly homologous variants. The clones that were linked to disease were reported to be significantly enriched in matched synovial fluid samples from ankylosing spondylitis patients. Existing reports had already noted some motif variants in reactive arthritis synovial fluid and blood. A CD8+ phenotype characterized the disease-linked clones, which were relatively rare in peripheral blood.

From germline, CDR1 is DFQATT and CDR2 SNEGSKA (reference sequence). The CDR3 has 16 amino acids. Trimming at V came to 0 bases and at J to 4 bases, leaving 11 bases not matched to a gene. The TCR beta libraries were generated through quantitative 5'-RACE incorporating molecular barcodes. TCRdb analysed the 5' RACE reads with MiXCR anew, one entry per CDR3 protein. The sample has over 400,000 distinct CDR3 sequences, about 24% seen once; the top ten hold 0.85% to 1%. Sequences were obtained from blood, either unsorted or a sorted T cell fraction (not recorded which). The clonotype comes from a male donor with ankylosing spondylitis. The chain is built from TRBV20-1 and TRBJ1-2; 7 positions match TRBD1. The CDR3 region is CSARDGGQLGAYGYTF. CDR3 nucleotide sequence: TGCAGTGCTAGAGACGGGGGACAGCTAGGGGCCTATGGCTACACCTTC.